This TCR beta chain was sequenced during a study of OX40 agonist ivuxolimab in advanced cancers. Looking at the study overall: Under the entry rules, prior anti-PD-1, anti-PD-L1 or anti-CTLA-4 therapy was allowed, and roughly 39% had some.

Study observations and caveats: The study found that CD8+ T cells averaged more expanded clones than CD4+.

Germline V gene data show CDR1 as MGHRA and CDR2 as YSYEKL. Trimming left V 4 bases short and J 9 bases short, with 13 bases between. The CDR3 sequence is 13 residues long. Libraries were prepared by immunoSEQ multiplex PCR; TCRdb keeps only in-frame clonotypes and omits some of them. The sample consists of 40,000 to 65,000 clones, 84% of them appearing once. This clone was seen only once. Its antigen remains unknown. This receptor was taken from an adult with an advanced solid tumor such as melanoma, head and neck, liver or kidney cancer. The chain employs TRBV4-1 and TRBJ2-1; no reliable D call. Sequencing was performed on CD4+ or CD8+ T cells sorted from blood, taken in a trial of the OX40 agonist ivuxolimab. CDR3 nucleotide sequence: TGCGCCAGCAGCCTTAGTAGGGCGGTTGAGCAGTTCTTC. Translated, it gives CASSLSRAVEQFF.